This T cell receptor beta chain was identified during a study of T cells after yellow fever vaccination. MiXCR, run by TCRdb on the 5' RACE reads, gives a single entry per CDR3 protein. The table has about 360,000 distinct CDR3 sequences, under 7.5% seen once. The CDR3 is 13 residues long. Trimming removed 6 bases from V and 9 bases from J; junction bases left unmatched: 13. Germline CDR1 SQVTM, CDR2 ANQGSEA. The source is a man aged 30 to 39 who received the YFV17D yellow fever vaccine. Here the sequenced sample was PBMCs, taken 5 days after the yellow fever booster vaccination. The rearrangement joins TRBV29-1 to TRBJ2-7; 8 bases align to TRBD2. For the CDR3, the DNA is TGCAGCGTCGACCAGCTAAGCGGGAGAGGGCAGTACTTC. Protein product: CSVDQLSGRGQYF.